There are many counts of the clone carrying this TCR beta chain. Germline loops: CDR1 PRHDT, CDR2 FYEKMQ (reference sequence). V was pared by 7 bases and J by 3 bases, with 2 bases of the junction left unmatched. This CDR3 has 14 residues. These data belong to a study of T cells in Graves' hyperthyroidism and ophthalmopathy. Patients aged 18 to 65 with hyperthyroidism were newly diagnosed, with duration under 2 months. Patients having uncontrolled infection, another autoimmune disease, pregnancy or lactation were not included. Amplification targeted TCR beta CDR3 regions from RNA transcripts. With the HTBI primer set, the TCR CDR3 went through a first round of RT-PCR. TCRdb re-called the multiplex PCR reads with MiXCR, one entry per CDR3 protein. The repertoire has roughly 580,000 distinct CDR3 sequences, approximately 14% of them found once; the top ten carry more than 5%.

The rearrangement uses TRBV13 and TRBJ2-7, with 14 bases fitting TRBD2. This receptor was obtained from a woman in her 30s with Graves' hyperthyroidism that later progressed to Graves' ophthalmopathy. Sequences were obtained from blood. CDR3 sequence: CASTGTSGSYEQYF. In DNA, the CDR3 is TGTGCCAGCACCGGGACTAGCGGGAGCTACGAGCAGTACTTC.